This T cell receptor beta chain was obtained from a study of vaccination effects on CD4 cells after COVID-19. Study-wide points: In the study, convalescent patients were few, and early post-infection timepoints were absent.

This clone was picked up a small number of times. The antigen is unknown. Before any sequencing was done, the ViraFEST assay used viral peptide pools to expand antigen-specific CD4+ T cells. Isolation of CD4+ T cells took place after ten to eleven days of culture. Nucleocapsid antibody tests were negative, and the vaccine recipients had no prior SARS-CoV-2 infection. Each well held approximately 2.2 million PBMC cultured with around 10 ug/ml peptides and roughly 9 IU/ml IL-2. Cultures received IL-2 medium that replaced half the medium on days 3 and 7. V lost 2 bases and J 2 bases, leaving 5 bases between the germline ends. CDR3 size: 13 residues. Germline V gives CDR1 SGDLS, CDR2 YYNGEE. The data were produced by immunoSEQ multiplex PCR, yet TCRdb's version contains in-frame clones alone and is incomplete. The repertoire consists of about 63,000 clones, with approximately 75% occurring once and the leading ten covering 3% to 4%.

Sample: CD4+ T cells from PBMCs cultured with HCoV-OC43 spike peptides, taken before COVID-19 vaccination. Subset noted: HCoV-OC43 spike overlapping peptide pool stimulation. This TCR was recovered from a human donor who received a COVID-19 vaccine. The chain has TRBV9 and TRBJ1-3; tentative D call: TRBD1 (5 bases). The CDR3 sequence: CASSVTAGNTIYF. The DNA of the CDR3 is TGTGCCAGCAGCGTGACAGCTGGAAACACCATATATTTT.